The present TCR beta chain was sequenced within a study of shared clonotypes between healthy human individuals (dated by TCRdb to the early 2020s). Regarding the research as a whole: A couple of women and three men aged 18 to 49 years were included in the cohort. For each donor, three plates each were used for CD4 naive and CD4 memory, two plates were used for CD8 naive, and one plate was used for CD8 memory. Each donor's leukapheresis produced roughly between roughly 0.85 and 9.5 billion PBMCs. To increase sequencing depth and limit assay-specific biases, TCR repertoire library preparation and sequencing were carried out by different laboratories using diverse techniques. Blood TCR repertoires of roughly 5 healthy adults were deeply sequenced to estimate repertoire size and the extent of clonotype sharing between individuals. Findings and caveats that apply to the study as a whole: Compared with non-shared clonotypes, the clonotypes found in all four sorted-subset donors had higher generation probabilities. Sharing across a few donors was observed for roughly 5% of naive CD4, 3.5% of naive CD8, 2.3% of memory CD4, and less than 0.45% of memory CD8 clonotypes. Sampling was restricted to blood, and TCR repertoires in tissue are likely to differ from TCR repertoires in blood. Pairwise subsampling led to the expectation that sequencing depth would affect the degree of clonotype sharing among donors. Incomplete sequencing was indicated by rarefaction of sorted-subset datasets, despite the large sequencing depth. Larger estimated clonotype richness was generally found for naive subsets than for memory subsets. Because the study included a small number of donors, the genetic and exposure-history diversity represented was limited.

Regarding this clone: The antigen it binds to is not known. No base qualities exist here, and no much larger clone lies one base off it.

Its CDR3 holds 14 amino acids, cysteine through phenylalanine. The sequence is cut down to CDR3 DNA, 42 bases in frame from base 1. Between the V and J ends, shortened by 5 bases and 3 bases respectively, the junction contains 13 bases. Taken from the germline V gene, the CDR1 and CDR2 loops are SGHTA and FQGNSA. TCR CDR3 regions were amplified from genomic DNA by multiplex PCR using the deep immunoSEQ assay. Genomic DNA extracted from each cell subset was distributed evenly over all wells of several immunoSEQ 96-well plates, and each plate served as one replicate. Each replicate PCR for sorted subsets received 150 to 250 ng genomic DNA, equal to tens of thousands of T cell genomes. The purified libraries were quantified using a Qubit 3.0 fluorometer, sized with a Bioanalyzer 2100, and then quantified again using the KAPA Library Quantification kit. Every immunoSEQ 96-well plate was sequenced on a dedicated single-read 150-cycle Illumina NextSeq 550 flow cell. Regarding the original processing steps: Because the immunoSEQ output included only junctional sequences and no quality scores, the filtering could not be the same as the filtering used for full-length reads. To assign V/J genes and CDR3, sequences were annotated against IMGT germline references using PyIR, a Python wrapper for IgBLAST v1.9. Reads with weak V/J assignments (E-value above 1e-6), missing CDR3, stop codons, out-of-frame junctions, or ambiguous translated residues were removed. A V3J clonotype was defined by an identical inferred V gene, J gene, and CDR3 amino acid sequence. The percentage overlap between two repertoires was calculated by dividing the number of shared unique clonotypes by the size of the smaller repertoire. Repertoire richness was assessed with RTK rarefaction, the Chao1 estimator, and Recon v2.1 estimates of unobserved clonotypes. Generation probabilities for all TCRbeta clonotypes obtained by the gDNA method from a handful of donors were computed using OLGA. Imported from immuneACCESS, the table was reduced by TCRdb to in-frame sequences with V and J called. These copies leave out some clones; in studies compared against another copy, an unresolved V gene accounts for under half, and the cause of the remainder is not known. For V, J and clone size, that table is used; D and trimming come from the DNA. The sample yields millions of clones; 90% to 95% were counted once. Jointly, the top ten make up about 0.13% of the sample.

Donors were healthy HIV-negative adults with no recently reported acute infections or vaccinations. All donors were Caucasian adults living in Nashville, Tennessee, USA. CD4+ T cells were enriched through magnetic negative selection, after which naive cells were positively selected on CD45RA and the remaining negative fraction served as the memory subset. After blood collection by leukapheresis, PBMCs were isolated using Ficoll-Histopaque density gradient centrifugation and then cryopreserved in the vapor phase of liquid nitrogen. Purity and quantity of every magnetically sorted T cell population were checked by analytical flow cytometry. Genomic DNA was isolated from each sorted fraction and quantified by UV absorbance on a Nanodrop 2000c.

This receptor was taken from a man aged 18 to 35 in good health. The V and J genes are TRBV7-2 and TRBJ1-1; the D gene is perhaps TRBD1, from 5 matching bases. What was sequenced was naive CD4+ T cells sorted from blood. The cell subset or site label of this sample denotes: CD45RA+ positively selected. The CDR3 reads CASSVNQGDTEAFF. The sequenced DNA is TGTGCCAGCAGCGTCAACCAGGGTGACACTGAAGCTTTCTTT.